Described below is a single T cell receptor beta chain sequence and its context. What it recognizes is unknown. The record originates from a study of cytomegalovirus exposure and HLA in healthy donors. Per the germline V gene, CDR1 is SNHLY and CDR2 is FYNNEI. Trimming cost V 4 bases and J 4 bases, with 11 bases left between them. The CDR3 length is 14 residues. Study-level points and caveats: Researchers catalogued over 150 TCR beta chains as cytomegalovirus-associated. HLA restriction was apparent for most CMV-associated TCR beta chains in a later analysis. A later analysis linked a missense variant in DCLRE1C to the trimming of TCR beta V and J genes. A later analysis showed TCR association rates differing by HLA locus, peaking at DRB1 and lowest at HLA-C.

Both 60 Vbeta primers and 13 Jbeta primers went into the PCR. The repertoire was sequenced with immunoSEQ multiplex PCR; TCRdb's copy has only in-frame clones and lacks some. The repertoire holds about 81,000 clones, with 77% as singletons. The sample was PBMCs. The receptor was isolated from a man aged 45-65 years in good health and CMV-seropositive. J is TRBJ1-3 and V is TRBV2, with a tentative D call TRBD1 (5 bases). This chain's CDR3 is CASSVATVGNTIYF. Here the CDR3 DNA reads TGTGCCAGCAGTGTCGCGACAGTGGGAAACACCATATATTTT.